The 27 T cell receptor beta chains given below trace back to one sample, sequenced in a study of cytomegalovirus exposure and HLA in healthy donors. PCR amplification relied on 60 Vbeta primers (plus 13 Jbeta primers). Here immunoSEQ multiplex PCR was the method, and the copy in TCRdb shows in-frame clones only, minus some. The sample has around 200,000 clones, around four fifths seen once. Material: PBMCs. These receptors were taken from a middle-aged man in good health and CMV-seronegative.

The table lists this clone with a few counts. The rearrangement joins TRBV7-3 to TRBJ2-7; TRBD2 matches at 9 bases. This CDR3 spans 14 amino acids. V shed 5 bases and J 7 bases; nucleotides not matched to a gene: 9. The V gene's germline CDR1 is SGHTA and CDR2 FQGTGA. The CDR3 spells CASSPVAGVGEQYF. Written as DNA, the CDR3 is TGTGCCAGCAGCCCGGTAGCGGGAGTGGGGGAGCAGTACTTC. The full variable domain, in which reference TRBV7-3 and TRBJ2-7 provide the parts outside the CDR3, is GAGVSQTPSNKVTEKGKYVELRCDPISGHTALYWYRQSLGQGPEFLIYFQGTGAADDSGLPNDRFFAVRPEGSVSTLKIQRTERGDSAVYLCASSPVAGVGEQYFGPGTRLTVT.

This clone appeared a few times. The chain's CDR3 is CASSLAIEGRGAAGNTIYF. The CDR3 nucleotides read TGTGCCAGCAGCTTAGCGATAGAGGGCCGGGGGGCTGCTGGAAACACCATATATTTT. The chain couples TRBV7-2 to TRBJ1-3, with D tentatively TRBD1 (6 bases). The CDR3 consists of 19 residues. CDR1 SGHTA and CDR2 FQGNSA come from the germline V gene. Trimming stripped 0 bases from V and 2 bases from J, with 20 bases between. Full variable domain (remainder filled in from reference TRBV7-2 and TRBJ1-3): GAGVSQSPSNKVTEKGKDVELRCDPISGHTALYWYRQSLGQGLEFLIYFQGNSAPDKSGLPSDRFSAERTGGSVSTLTIQRTQQEDSAVYLCASSLAIEGRGAAGNTIYFGEGSWLTVV.

The genes are TRBV29-1 and TRBJ2-3; 7 bases line up with TRBD2. The CDR3 is made up of 10 amino acids. Germline V CDR1 and CDR2: SQVTM, ANQGSEA. Trimming took 7 bases from V and 8 from J; bases not matched to a gene: 3. This chain's CDR3 is CSGSGGTQYF. CDR3 nucleotide sequence: TGCAGCGGATCGGGGGGTACGCAGTATTTT.

This clone was detected only a few times. Other DNA variants within this sample encode the same CDR3. This rearrangement joins TRBV28 to TRBJ2-7, with 7 positions matching TRBD2. CDR1 and CDR2 (germline): MDHEN, SYDVKM. V lost 7 bases, J lost 2 bases, and 2 bases stayed unmatched. The CDR3 totals 12 residues. The CDR3 is CASTSGAYEQYF. The CDR3 DNA is TGTGCCAGCACTAGCGGAGCCTACGAGCAGTACTTC. Filled out from reference TRBV28 and TRBJ2-7, the complete variable domain reads DVKVTQSSRYLVKRTGEKVFLECVQDMDHENMFWYRQDPGLGLRLIYFSYDVKMKEKGDIPEGYSVSREKKERFSLILESASTNQTSMYLCASTSGAYEQYFGPGTRLTVT.

The chain has TRBV30 and TRBJ1-5; D is ambiguous. CDR1 GTSNPN and CDR2 SVGIG come from the germline V gene (reference sequence). Trimming took off 3 bases at V and 2 bases at J, with 14 bases between the two ends. CDR3 length: 15 amino acids. CDR3 DNA: TGTGCCTGGAGCCACCGTGGGAGGGGCAATCAGCCCCAGCATTTT. It specifies CAWSHRGRGNQPQHF.

The chain is built from TRBV7-9 and TRBJ2-1, with 8 bases matching TRBD1. Germline CDR1 reads SEHNR; CDR2 reads FQNEAQ (reference sequence). CDR3 length equals 14 residues. The J segment lost 7 bases and the V segment lost 4 bases, leaving 6 bases of the junction unmatched. For the CDR3, the DNA is TGTGCCAGCAGCTCCGACAGGGGCATGAATGAGCAGTTCTTC. Translated, it gives CASSSDRGMNEQFF.

The V call is TRBV18, the J call TRBJ2-5, with D possibly TRBD2 on 5 matching bases. The CDR3 contains 13 residues. V lost 3 bases and J lost 3, with 8 bases in between. Germline V gives CDR1 KGHSH, CDR2 LQKENI. The CDR3: CASSPGSKETQYF. The CDR3 nucleotides are TGTGCCAGCTCACCGGGGAGTAAAGAGACCCAGTACTTC.

This clone was seen only once. This chain joins TRBV5-4 and TRBJ1-3; D call uncertain. V lost 2 bases and J lost 0, with 3 bases in between. Germline V lookup: CDR1 SGHNT, CDR2 YYREEE (reference sequence). The CDR3 length is 13 residues. CDR3 region: CASSFSSGNTIYF. CDR3 bases: TGTGCCAGCAGCTTCTCCTCTGGAAACACCATATATTTT.

V gene TRBV19 combines with J gene TRBJ1-5; 7 bases align to TRBD1. Germline-derived CDR1 and CDR2 are LNHDA and SQIVND (reference sequence). V trimming: 9 bases; J trimming: 6 bases; junction bases outside the gene matches: 5. This CDR3 has 12 residues. The CDR3: CASRTGTQPQHF. The CDR3 nucleotides are TGTGCCAGCCGGACAGGAACTCAGCCCCAGCATTTT.

The rearrangement links TRBV9 to TRBJ2-5, with 13 bases aligning to TRBD2. CDR1 is SGDLS, CDR2 YYNGEE, per germline. This CDR3 is 18 amino acids long. Unmatched junction bases numbered 15, after V lost 5 bases and J lost 5 bases. The chain's CDR3 is CASSAHPGLAGSRETQYF. DNA of the CDR3: TGTGCCAGCAGTGCCCATCCGGGACTAGCGGGGTCTCGGGAGACCCAGTACTTC. The full variable domain, rest sourced from reference TRBV9 and TRBJ2-5, is DSGVTQTPKHLITATGQRVTLRCSPRSGDLSVYWYQQSLDQGLQFLIQYYNGEERAKGNILERFSAQQFPDLHSELNLSSLELGDSALYFCASSAHPGLAGSRETQYFGPGTRLLVL.

The rearrangement joins TRBV18 to TRBJ2-5; 7 nucleotides align to TRBD2. Losses at the gene ends were 6 bases for V and 2 bases for J; bases not matched to a gene: 6. CDR3 size: 14 residues. Germline CDR1 KGHSH, CDR2 LQKENI. Here the CDR3 reads CASSRTRAQETQYF. The CDR3 DNA follows: TGTGCCAGCTCCCGGACTAGGGCTCAAGAGACCCAGTACTTC.

This clone appeared once. V usage is TRBV6-1 and J usage is TRBJ2-7, with a possible D match to TRBD1 (6 bases). The germline V and J ends were trimmed by 5 bases and 5 bases, with 13 bases remaining between them. The CDR3 is made up of 13 amino acids. Germline CDR1 reads MNHNS; CDR2 reads SASEGT. The CDR3 region is CASSPQGINEQYF. The CDR3, as DNA: TGTGCCAGCAGTCCACAGGGTATCAACGAGCAGTACTTC.

This clone came up a few times. This chain joins TRBV6-5 and TRBJ2-3; D may be TRBD2 (5 bases). V was shortened by 0 bases and J by 13 bases, with 17 bases between the two germline ends. Germline CDR1 MNHEY, CDR2 SVGAGI. This CDR3 is built from 14 residues. The CDR3 bases are TGTGCCAGCAGTTACTCCTTTTCAGGACCGGAGGAGTATTTT. Translation gives CASSYSFSGPEEYF.

The chain is built from TRBV25-1 and TRBJ1-1; D not resolved. The germline CDR1 and CDR2 sequences are MGHDK and SYGVNS. Trimming shortened V by 4 bases and J by 1 base, and 10 bases separated the two germline ends. The CDR3 is made up of 14 amino acids. Here the CDR3 reads CASSGRGWNTEAFF. The CDR3 DNA follows: TGTGCCAGCAGTGGGCGGGGATGGAACACTGAAGCTTTCTTT.

The chain employs TRBV2 and TRBJ2-4; 7 nucleotides match TRBD2. Germline V gene lookup returns CDR1 SNHLY and CDR2 FYNNEI. The CDR3 runs 15 residues. With V trimmed by 6 bases and J by 6 bases, 11 bases remained unmatched. This CDR3 is CASRTRDWGGNIQYF. As DNA, the CDR3 is TGTGCCAGCAGGACCCGGGACTGGGGGGGAAACATTCAGTACTTC.

CDR3 amino acids: CASRGAYEQYF. The CDR3 bases are TGTGCCAGCCGGGGGGCCTACGAGCAGTACTTC. The genes are TRBV2 and TRBJ2-7; 7 bases agree with TRBD2. There are 11 residues in the CDR3. CDR1 and CDR2 (germline): SNHLY, FYNNEI. Germline trimming cut 8 bases from V and 2 bases from J; bases unmatched to any gene: 0.

CDR3 bases: TGCAGTGCTACGCGGGGCAATGAGCAGTTCTTC. Its protein is CSATRGNEQFF. J is TRBJ2-1 and V is TRBV20-1; D is possibly TRBD2 (6 bases). V was clipped by 4 bases and J by 6 bases, with 7 bases between them. Germline loops: CDR1 DFQATT, CDR2 SNEGSKA (reference sequence). The CDR3 is 11 residues long.

This sequence joins TRBV5-1 and TRBJ2-5; possibly TRBD2 for D (7 bases). V lost 1 base to trimming and J lost 4 bases, with 11 bases between them. This CDR3 contains 14 residues. CDR1 is SGHRS and CDR2 is YFSETQ in the germline V gene. The CDR3 sequence: CASSLRGAVETQYF. The CDR3 DNA reads as TGCGCCAGCAGCTTGCGGGGGGCGGTAGAGACCCAGTACTTC.

The rearrangement uses TRBV15 and TRBJ2-1, with 9 nucleotides matching TRBD2. CDR1 and CDR2 (germline): LNHNV, YYDKDF (reference sequence). This CDR3 is 17 amino acids long. Trimming at V came to 1 base and at J to 5 bases, leaving 9 bases not matched to a gene. The CDR3 protein is CATSRALAGSENNEQFF. The DNA of the CDR3 is TGTGCCACCAGCAGAGCTCTAGCGGGAAGTGAAAACAATGAGCAGTTCTTC.

This clone was detected a few times. V gene TRBV5-1 combines with J gene TRBJ2-7; 7 nucleotides line up with TRBD1. The V segment lost 7 bases and the J segment 0 bases; nucleotides outside the gene matches: 1. CDR3 size: 12 residues. Germline V gene data show CDR1 as SGHRS and CDR2 as YFSETQ. The CDR3 protein is CASWDSSYEQYF. The CDR3 DNA follows: TGCGCCAGCTGGGACAGCTCCTACGAGCAGTACTTC.

This chain joins TRBV5-5 and TRBJ2-3; maybe TRBD1 (6 bases). CDR1 is SGHKS, CDR2 YYEKEE, per germline (reference sequence). The V end lost 3 bases, the J end lost 4 bases, and 12 bases lay between the germline ends. This CDR3 spans 14 amino acids. CDR3 in DNA: TGTGCCAGCAGCTCCACAGGGCGAGCAGATACGCAGTATTTT. It specifies CASSSTGRADTQYF. Combining the CDR3 with reference TRBV5-5 and TRBJ2-3 gives the whole variable domain DAGVTQSPTHLIKTRGQQVTLRCSPISGHKSVSWYQQVLGQGPQFIFQYYEKEERGRGNFPDRFSARQFPNYSSELNVNALLLGDSALYLCASSSTGRADTQYFGPGTRLTVL.

V gene TRBV30 combines with J gene TRBJ1-2, with 8 bases matching TRBD1. The germline CDR1 and CDR2 sequences are GTSNPN and SVGIG (reference sequence). The J segment lost 7 bases and the V segment lost 2 bases, leaving 6 bases of the junction unmatched. The CDR3 totals 13 residues. The CDR3 sequence: CAWSPTGDLGYTF. The DNA for the CDR3 is TGTGCCTGGAGTCCGACAGGGGATCTTGGCTACACCTTC.

The genes are TRBV21-1 and TRBJ1-1; whether TRBD1, the table's D call, matches the DNA was not checked. TRBV21-1 is tagged as a pseudogene. The CDR3 runs to 15 residues. The CDR3 DNA reads TGTGCCAGCAGCCGGACAGGGGGACTGAACACTGAAGCTTTCTTT. Amino acid sequence: CASSRTGGLNTEAFF.

CDR3: CAWKGAGRNEQFF. The DNA of the CDR3 is TGTGCCTGGAAGGGAGCGGGGAGAAATGAGCAGTTCTTC. This chain uses TRBV30 with TRBJ2-1, with 7 bases fitting TRBD2. Germline assignment: CDR1 GTSNPN and CDR2 SVGIG (reference sequence). The V gene end was trimmed by 4 bases and the J gene end by 7 bases; junction bases not matched to a gene: 7. This CDR3 contains 13 residues.

The chain combines TRBV6-1 with TRBJ2-7, with TRBD2 matching 8 bases. With 3 bases clipped from V and 3 bases from J, the junction kept 4 bases outside the gene matches. The germline CDR1 and CDR2 sequences are MNHNS and SASEGT. The CDR3 extends over 14 amino acids. The CDR3 sequence is CASSDPGLDYEQYF. The CDR3 nucleotides are TGTGCCAGCAGTGACCCGGGACTAGACTACGAGCAGTACTTC.

This clone was found a few times. The chain recombines TRBV12-1 with TRBJ2-7; the D call of TRBD2 is as the table states it, not checked on the DNA. TRBV12-1 is assigned pseudogene status. This CDR3 contains 24 residues. The CDR3 DNA is TGTGCCAGCAGCTTTGGGGGGGGAGAAGCGGGGGCAGGGGACCCGAAGGCCCCGACCTACGAGCAGTACTTC. Amino acids: CASSFGGGEAGAGDPKAPTYEQYF.

This sequence joins TRBV28 and TRBJ1-5, with 7 bases aligning to TRBD1. Trimming removed 8 bases from V and 11 bases from J; junction bases left unmatched: 12. The CDR3 covers 13 residues. Germline values: CDR1 MDHEN, CDR2 SYDVKM. This CDR3 reads CASHDREPFSQHF. As DNA, the CDR3 is TGTGCCAGCCATGACAGGGAGCCCTTTTCCCAGCATTTT.